These 30 T cell receptor beta chains came from one sample sequenced in a study of blood T cell repertoires in COVID-19. The method was immunoSEQ multiplex PCR; TCRdb's version includes in-frame clones alone and lacks a portion of them. Of around 65,000 clones listed, about 81% are singletons. The material sequenced was peripheral blood. Source of these receptors: a human donor in a cohort sampled during active COVID-19.

This clone was observed a single time. This chain joins TRBV18 and TRBJ1-6; 7 bases are shared with TRBD1. This CDR3 contains 14 residues. The junction had 6 bases not matched to a gene; V was cut back by 6 bases and J by 7 bases. Germline CDR1 KGHSH, CDR2 LQKENI. The CDR3 coding sequence is TGTGCCAGCTCTCCCGGGACAGACAATTCACCCCTCCACTTT. It encodes CASSPGTDNSPLHF.

V gene TRBV2 combines with J gene TRBJ1-2; D is possibly TRBD1 (6 bases). Deletions cut 5 bases from V and 4 bases from J, with 8 bases between. Germline V CDR1 and CDR2: SNHLY, FYNNEI. This CDR3 spans 12 amino acids. The CDR3 protein is CASSQQGYGYTF. CDR3 DNA: TGTGCCAGCAGTCAACAGGGCTATGGCTACACCTTC.

This clone was seen only once. The chain carries TRBV7-2 and TRBJ1-6; D unresolved. The germline V gene encodes CDR1 SGHTA and CDR2 FQGNSA. Trimming pared 2 bases from V and 7 bases from J, leaving 12 bases between. The CDR3 is 15 residues long. The CDR3 DNA reads TGTGCCAGCAGCTTAAACGGAGGCCTCAATTCACCCCTCCACTTT. Translating it yields CASSLNGGLNSPLHF.

The J gene is TRBJ1-5, the V gene TRBV28; 10 bases map to TRBD1. CDR3 length: 18 amino acids. Germline trimming cut 4 bases from V and 4 bases from J; bases unmatched to any gene: 13. Germline V CDR1 and CDR2: MDHEN, SYDVKM. The CDR3 DNA sequence: TGTGCCAGCAGTTCCTCCCATCGGACAGGGGGAAATAATCAGCCCCAGCATTTT. It translates to CASSSSHRTGGNNQPQHF. Complete variable domain (other parts from reference TRBV28 and TRBJ1-5): DVKVTQSSRYLVKRTGEKVFLECVQDMDHENMFWYRQDPGLGLRLIYFSYDVKMKEKGDIPEGYSVSREKKERFSLILESASTNQTSMYLCASSSSHRTGGNNQPQHFGDGTRLSIL.

DNA for the CDR3: TGTGCCAGTACCTTGGACGGGGTCGGGATGAACACTGAAGCTTTCTTT. Amino acid sequence: CASTLDGVGMNTEAFF. The J gene is TRBJ1-1, the V gene TRBV19; D not certain. From germline, CDR1 is LNHDA and CDR2 SQIVND (reference sequence). This CDR3 has 16 residues. The germline V and J ends were trimmed by 7 bases and 0 bases, with 18 bases remaining between them.

The chain recombines TRBV6-6 with TRBJ2-3; 11 bases are shared with TRBD2. The J segment lost 0 bases and the V segment lost 5 bases, leaving 7 bases of the junction unmatched. Germline CDR1 reads MNHNY; CDR2 reads SVGAGI (reference sequence). This CDR3 has 17 amino acids. This CDR3 is CASSRYGLAGSTDTQYF. In DNA, the CDR3 is TGTGCCAGCAGTCGATATGGACTAGCGGGTAGCACAGATACGCAGTATTTT.

This chain joins TRBV18 and TRBJ1-4, with D uncertain. Germline CDR1 and CDR2: KGHSH and LQKENI. V lost 2 bases to trimming and J lost 5 bases, with 6 bases between them. The CDR3 consists of 13 residues. CDR3 in amino acids: CASSPTRNEKLFF. CDR3 DNA sequence: TGTGCCAGCTCACCAACCAGAAATGAAAAACTGTTTTTT.

CDR3 loop: CASSAGQGYNEQFF. The CDR3 DNA sequence: TGTGCCAGCAGCGCAGGACAGGGGTACAATGAGCAGTTCTTC. This chain uses TRBV9 with TRBJ2-1; TRBD1 aligns across 9 bases. The CDR3 extends over 14 amino acids. Trimming took 3 bases from V and 4 from J; bases not matched to a gene: 2. In germline, CDR1 is SGDLS, CDR2 YYNGEE.

This clone occurred a few times. The V gene is TRBV2, the J gene TRBJ2-7; 12 nucleotides align to TRBD2. CDR1 SNHLY and CDR2 FYNNEI come from the germline V gene. Trimming took 6 bases from V and 3 from J; bases not matched to a gene: 6. CDR3 size: 15 residues. CDR3 region: CASSPGLAGIYEQYF. For the CDR3, the DNA is TGTGCCAGCAGCCCCGGACTAGCGGGGATCTACGAGCAGTACTTC.

The J gene is TRBJ1-5, the V gene TRBV11-3; D is unresolved. Germline CDR1 and CDR2: SGHNT and YENEEA. Trimming removed 3 bases from V and 5 bases from J, with 11 bases in between. The CDR3 totals 14 residues. The CDR3 DNA sequence: TGTGCCAGCAGCTTTGTTCCACAAGATCAGCCCCAGCATTTT. Translated: CASSFVPQDQPQHF.

The rearrangement joins TRBV6-1 to TRBJ2-3; D remains ambiguous. The V end lost 2 bases, the J end lost 0 bases, and 12 bases lay between the germline ends. This CDR3 comprises 16 residues. Germline V lookup: CDR1 MNHNS, CDR2 SASEGT. CDR3 amino acids: CASSELAASSTDTQYF. CDR3 sequence (DNA): TGTGCCAGCAGTGAATTGGCAGCGTCTAGCACAGATACGCAGTATTTT.

V and J are TRBV5-6 and TRBJ2-5; possible D gene TRBD2, 5 bases. The CDR3 consists of 16 residues. The germline CDR1 and CDR2 sequences are SGHDT and YYEEEE. The V and J ends lost 0 bases and 1 base respectively, with 13 bases between them. CDR3 in amino acids: CASSLAGNSVQETQYF. In DNA, the CDR3 is TGTGCCAGCAGCTTGGCCGGTAATAGCGTCCAAGAGACCCAGTACTTC.

V usage is TRBV28 and J usage is TRBJ2-3; tentatively, D is TRBD2 (6 bases). This CDR3 has 13 residues. V lost 6 bases to trimming and J lost 4 bases, with 11 bases between them. Germline CDR1 and CDR2: MDHEN and SYDVKM. The chain's CDR3 is CASSPTSSDTQYF. CDR3 nucleotides: TGTGCCAGCAGCCCCACTAGCTCAGATACGCAGTATTTT.

The chain combines TRBV28 with TRBJ2-1; D remains unclear. V lost 7 bases, J lost 5 bases, and 18 bases lay in between. The CDR3 runs 15 residues. Germline-derived CDR1 and CDR2 are MDHEN and SYDVKM. CDR3 amino acids: CASTLDVNGDNEQFF. The CDR3, as DNA: TGTGCCAGCACCCTCGACGTGAATGGAGACAATGAGCAGTTCTTC.

The rearrangement joins TRBV24-1 to TRBJ2-2, with D possibly TRBD2 on 6 matching bases. The CDR3 has 14 residues. Germline V gene lookup returns CDR1 KGHDR and CDR2 SFDVKD. The V end was cut by 9 bases, the J end by 4 bases, with 14 bases between. Here the CDR3 reads CATRDSTSTGELFF. CDR3 DNA sequence: TGTGCCACCCGGGACTCTACCTCCACCGGGGAGCTGTTTTTT.

The chain carries TRBV9 and TRBJ1-2; 9 bases match TRBD1. Germline CDR1 SGDLS, CDR2 YYNGEE. This CDR3 is 15 amino acids long. With V trimmed by 4 bases and J by 7 bases, 11 bases remained unmatched. The CDR3 here is CASSPLDRGFSGYTF. The CDR3 DNA reads as TGTGCCAGCAGCCCCCTGGACAGGGGCTTTTCTGGCTACACCTTC.

The V and J genes are TRBV27 and TRBJ2-2; tentatively, D is TRBD2 (5 bases). This CDR3 contains 16 residues. Trimming cost V 0 bases and J 4 bases, with 12 bases left between them. Germline lookup yields CDR1 MNHEY and CDR2 SMNVEV (reference sequence). CDR3 bases: TGTGCCAGCAGTTTATCGGGAGTAGGGATCACCGGGGAGCTGTTTTTT. It specifies CASSLSGVGITGELFF.

The rearrangement uses TRBV19 and TRBJ2-7; 9 nucleotides agree with TRBD2. CDR1 and CDR2 from the germline V gene are LNHDA and SQIVND (reference sequence). Losses at the gene ends were 4 bases for V and 6 bases for J; bases not matched to a gene: 10. The CDR3 spans 15 residues. CDR3 loop: CASSTSLAGFGEQYF. As DNA, the CDR3 is TGTGCCAGTAGTACCTCTCTAGCGGGATTTGGCGAGCAGTACTTC.

The gene calls are TRBV28 and TRBJ2-7; D perhaps matches TRBD1 (6 bases). The CDR3 runs 14 residues. Germline V gene data show CDR1 as MDHEN and CDR2 as SYDVKM. The ends were cut back, 10 bases at V and 4 bases at J, with 20 bases in the middle. For the CDR3, the DNA is TGTGCCACCTGCCTAACAGGGTGGGAGTACGAGCAGTACTTC. Protein: CATCLTGWEYEQYF.

This clone came up a few times. The rearrangement links TRBV5-4 to TRBJ1-5, with a weak D call TRBD1 (6 bases). Trimming pared 2 bases from V and 5 bases from J, leaving 14 bases between. The CDR3 spans 15 residues. Germline loops: CDR1 SGHNT, CDR2 YYREEE (reference sequence). CDR3 sequence reads: CASSFGGPGHQPQHF. The CDR3 DNA sequence: TGTGCCAGCAGCTTCGGGGGGCCTGGTCATCAGCCCCAGCATTTT.

The chain recombines TRBV24-1 with TRBJ1-5, with D perhaps matching TRBD1 (5 bases). This CDR3 is built from 14 residues. V gave up 7 bases and J gave up 3 bases, with 12 bases separating them. The germline gives CDR1 KGHDR, CDR2 SFDVKD. DNA for the CDR3: TGTGCCACCAGCGCGGGACTGCCCAATCAGCCCCAGCATTTT. It translates to CATSAGLPNQPQHF.

The chain combines TRBV28 with TRBJ1-6; D gene unclear. The germline CDR1 and CDR2 sequences are MDHEN and SYDVKM. The germline V and J ends were trimmed by 5 bases and 8 bases, with 19 bases remaining between them. The CDR3 is made up of 16 amino acids. The CDR3 DNA reads TGTGCCAGCAGTGTTGGAGGAACTCTAAGGGATTCACCCCTCCACTTT. Translation gives CASSVGGTLRDSPLHF.

CDR3 region: CASSQRRLGQGYNEQFF. The CDR3 nucleotides read TGTGCCAGCAGTCAAAGGCGTTTGGGACAGGGTTACAATGAGCAGTTCTTC. The chain uses TRBV6-6 and TRBJ2-1; 9 bases are a match to TRBD1. The germline gives CDR1 MNHNY, CDR2 SVGAGI (reference sequence). The CDR3 is 17 amino acids. V lost 5 bases and J lost 4; bases outside the gene matches: 12.

The rearrangement links TRBV10-1 to TRBJ2-7; 8 bases match TRBD1. This CDR3 is 14 amino acids long. With 7 bases clipped from V and 5 bases from J, the junction kept 10 bases outside the gene matches. The germline V gene encodes CDR1 WNHNN and CDR2 SYGVQD (reference sequence). The CDR3 region has the DNA TGCGCCAGCACGGCCGGGACAGGTCACAACGAGCAGTACTTC. Translating it yields CASTAGTGHNEQYF.

The CDR3 spells CSALAQGEQFF. DNA of the CDR3: TGCAGTGCTTTGGCCCAGGGGGAGCAGTTCTTC. V is TRBV20-1 and J is TRBJ2-1, with a possible D match to TRBD1 (6 bases). This CDR3 has 11 amino acids. Germline V gene data show CDR1 as DFQATT and CDR2 as SNEGSKA (reference sequence). V was clipped by 5 bases and J by 10 bases, with 12 bases between them.

The chain is built from TRBV19 and TRBJ2-2, with 9 bases lining up with TRBD2. The V segment lost 6 bases and the J segment 5 bases; nucleotides outside the gene matches: 10. There are 16 residues in the CDR3. Germline CDR1 reads LNHDA; CDR2 reads SQIVND (reference sequence). The CDR3 loop reads CASRPAGTSFTGELFF. The CDR3 bases are TGTGCCAGTAGACCTGCCGGGACTAGCTTTACCGGGGAGCTGTTTTTT.

V usage is TRBV10-3 and J usage is TRBJ1-1; D is perhaps TRBD1 (5 bases). The germline gives CDR1 ENHRY, CDR2 SYGVKD. V lost 0 bases, J lost 2 bases, and 10 bases lay in between. CDR3 size: 15 residues. This CDR3 is CAISESGGGNTEAFF. For the CDR3, the DNA is TGTGCCATCAGTGAGTCCGGGGGAGGAAACACTGAAGCTTTCTTT.

The rearrangement joins TRBV14 to TRBJ1-2, with D perhaps TRBD1 (6 bases). Trimming took 0 bases from V and 7 from J, leaving 21 bases between them. Germline values: CDR1 SGHDN, CDR2 FVKESK. This CDR3 region has 17 residues. In DNA form, the CDR3 reads TGTGCCAGCAGCCAAGATCCCGGCTCTGGCAGGGGCTCTGGCTACACCTTC. Translation: CASSQDPGSGRGSGYTF.

V usage is TRBV11-2 and J usage is TRBJ1-1, with a tentative D call TRBD1 (5 bases). The length of the CDR3 is 13 residues. The germline gives CDR1 SGHAT, CDR2 FQNNGV. V shed 5 bases and J shed 1 base, with 8 bases lying between them. This chain's CDR3 is CASSNGQNTEAFF. The CDR3 DNA reads TGTGCCAGCAGCAACGGACAGAACACTGAAGCTTTCTTT.

In its sample, this clone was seen once. This chain uses TRBV28 with TRBJ2-4; 8 bases align to TRBD2. The CDR3 loop spans 16 amino acids. Germline loops: CDR1 MDHEN, CDR2 SYDVKM. Losses at the gene ends were 5 bases for V and 3 bases for J; bases not matched to a gene: 9. The CDR3 DNA reads as TGTGCCAGCAGTCTCCCGGGGGGGTTGGTCAAAAACATTCAGTACTTC. The encoded protein is CASSLPGGLVKNIQYF.